This paragraph reports one T cell receptor beta chain. The data derive from a study of CD4 and CD8 cells across lung adenocarcinoma regions. V shed 9 bases and J shed 3 bases, with 10 bases lying between them. Per germline, CDR1 SGHNT and CDR2 YENEEA. This CDR3 contains 12 residues. TCRdb processed the PCR reads anew with MiXCR; each CDR3 protein has one entry. The sample records 20,000 or so distinct CDR3 sequences, about 50% being singletons. Localized lung adenocarcinoma, a non-small cell lung cancer, affected the donors. The sequence came from a male donor with lung adenocarcinoma. The CD4 and CD8 labels of this study may be unreliable. This sequence joins TRBV11-3 and TRBJ2-3; D not certain. The sample taken for sequencing was CD8+ T cells from the margin of a lung tumor. CDR3 bases: TGTGCCAGGGGCCGTGGGACAGATACGCAGTATTTT. Translated: CARGRGTDTQYF. Variable domain in full (rest from reference TRBV11-3 and TRBJ2-3): EAGVVQSPRYKIIEKKQPVAFWCNPISGHNTLYWYLQNLGQGPELLIRYENEEAVDDSQLPKDRFSAERLKGVDSTLKIQPAELGDSAVYLCARGRGTDTQYFGPGTRLTVL.